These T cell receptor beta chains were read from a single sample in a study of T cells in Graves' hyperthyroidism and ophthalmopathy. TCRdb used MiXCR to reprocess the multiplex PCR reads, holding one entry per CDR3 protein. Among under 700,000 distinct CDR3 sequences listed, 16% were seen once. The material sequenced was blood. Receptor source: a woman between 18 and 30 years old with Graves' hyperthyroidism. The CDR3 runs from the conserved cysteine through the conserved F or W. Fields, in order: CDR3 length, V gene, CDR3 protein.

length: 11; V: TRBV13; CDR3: CASSTRQEAFF
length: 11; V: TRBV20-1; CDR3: CSARFFTEAFF
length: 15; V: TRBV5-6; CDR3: CASSLDQGLSYEQYF
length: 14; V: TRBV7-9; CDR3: CASSLIQNSYEQYF
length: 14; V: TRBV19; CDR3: CASETGEGTDTQYF
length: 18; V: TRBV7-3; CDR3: CASSLTGDPGSLSETQYF
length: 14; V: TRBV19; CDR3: CASSIATGTYEQYF
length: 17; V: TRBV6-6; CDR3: CASSYSDRELVVYGYTF
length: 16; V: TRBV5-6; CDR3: CASSPTGGALGDTQYF
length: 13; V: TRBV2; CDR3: CASRGLGTDTQYF
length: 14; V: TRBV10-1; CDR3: CASSGAGSNQPQHF
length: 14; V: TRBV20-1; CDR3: CSARTGGPLNEQFF
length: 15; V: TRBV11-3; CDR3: CASSLGRSPTDEQFF
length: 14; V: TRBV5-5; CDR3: CASSWNSRGNTIYF
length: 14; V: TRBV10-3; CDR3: CAIRETQADYEQYF
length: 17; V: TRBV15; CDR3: CATSRDYWANSGNTIYF
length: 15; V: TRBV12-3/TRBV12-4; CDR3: CASSFSGGVGNEQFF
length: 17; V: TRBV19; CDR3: CASSPLGGQGVSQPQHF
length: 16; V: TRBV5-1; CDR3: CASSLSGTASNSPLHF
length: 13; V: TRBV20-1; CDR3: CSARAPDYYGYTF
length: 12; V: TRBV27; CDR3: CASSGFVNEQFF
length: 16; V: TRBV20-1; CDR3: CSASVGLAGGPNEQYF
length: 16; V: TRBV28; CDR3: CASSGTGILDGYGYTF
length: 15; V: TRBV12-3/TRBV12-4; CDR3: CASSLGSWDSNEQFF
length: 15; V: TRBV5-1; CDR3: CASSYGGVGNYGYTF
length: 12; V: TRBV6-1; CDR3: CASSGQGAFRYF
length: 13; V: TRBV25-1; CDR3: CASSVGARETQYF
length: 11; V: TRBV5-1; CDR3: CASRQADEQYF
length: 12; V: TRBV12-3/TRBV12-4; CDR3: CASSSPGDTQYF
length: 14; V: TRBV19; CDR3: CASSDMSAIYGYTF
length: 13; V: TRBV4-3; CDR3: CASSQDTTDTQYF
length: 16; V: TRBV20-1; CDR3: CSARTTSGGSLSEQYF
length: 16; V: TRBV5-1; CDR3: CASSRNTGTGDYEQYF
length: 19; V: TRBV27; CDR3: CASSLLGGPSGRATDTQYF
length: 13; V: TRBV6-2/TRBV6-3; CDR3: CASSYSSVRPQHF
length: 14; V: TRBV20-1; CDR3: CSARDPRTVNGYTF
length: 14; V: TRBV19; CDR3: CASRADSWNTEAFF
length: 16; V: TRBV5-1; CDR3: CASSFGRVSSYNEQFF
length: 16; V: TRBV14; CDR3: CASSRDRAGWGTEAFF
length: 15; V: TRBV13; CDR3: CASSLGASGAHEQYF
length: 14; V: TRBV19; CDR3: CASSQMGRTDTQYF
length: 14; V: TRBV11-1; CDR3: CASSLSLVGKTQYF
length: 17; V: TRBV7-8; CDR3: CASSLDAPVIALETQYF
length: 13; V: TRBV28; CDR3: CASTWTVNSPLHF
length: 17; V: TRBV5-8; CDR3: CASSLVVLRSSGNTIYF
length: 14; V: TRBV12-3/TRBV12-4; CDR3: CASSPGLNQETQYF
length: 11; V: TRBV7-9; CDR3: CASGSNNEQYF
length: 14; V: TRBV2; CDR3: CASCGGPTNYGYTF
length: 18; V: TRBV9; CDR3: CASSVDGAGQGSHNEQFF
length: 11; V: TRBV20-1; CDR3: CSAPTYTEAFF
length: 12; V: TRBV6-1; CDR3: CASSVSGVEQYF
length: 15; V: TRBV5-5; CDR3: CASSTDSPWAYEQYF
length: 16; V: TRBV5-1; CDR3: CASSGARQGRRETQYF
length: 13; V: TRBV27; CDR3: CASSLSGRAQQYF
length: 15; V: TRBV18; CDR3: CASSDTRSVSYEQYF